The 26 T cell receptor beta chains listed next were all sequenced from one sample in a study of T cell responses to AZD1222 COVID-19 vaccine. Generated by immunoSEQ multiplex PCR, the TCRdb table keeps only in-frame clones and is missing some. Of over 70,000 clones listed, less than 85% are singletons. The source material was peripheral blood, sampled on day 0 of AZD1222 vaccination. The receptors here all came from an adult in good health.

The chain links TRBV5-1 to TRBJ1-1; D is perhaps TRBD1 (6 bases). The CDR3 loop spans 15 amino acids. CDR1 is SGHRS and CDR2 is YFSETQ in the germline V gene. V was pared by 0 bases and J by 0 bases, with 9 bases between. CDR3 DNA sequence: TGCGCCAGCAGCTTGGTTCCAGGGGTGAACACTGAAGCTTTCTTT. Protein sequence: CASSLVPGVNTEAFF.

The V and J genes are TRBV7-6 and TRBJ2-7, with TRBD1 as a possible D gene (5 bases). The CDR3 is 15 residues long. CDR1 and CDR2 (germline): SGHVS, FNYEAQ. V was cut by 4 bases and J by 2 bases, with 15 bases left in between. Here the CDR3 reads CASSSTDTGTYEQYF. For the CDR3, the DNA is TGTGCCAGCAGCTCAACGGACACCGGAACCTACGAGCAGTACTTC.

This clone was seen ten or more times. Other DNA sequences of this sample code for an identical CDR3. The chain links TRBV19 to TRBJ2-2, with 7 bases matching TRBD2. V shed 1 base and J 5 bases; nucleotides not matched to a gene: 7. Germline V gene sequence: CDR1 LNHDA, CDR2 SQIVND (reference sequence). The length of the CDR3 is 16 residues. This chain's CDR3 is CASSIGAGDSTGELFF. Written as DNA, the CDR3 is TGTGCCAGTAGTATAGGGGCGGGGGATTCTACCGGGGAGCTGTTTTTT.

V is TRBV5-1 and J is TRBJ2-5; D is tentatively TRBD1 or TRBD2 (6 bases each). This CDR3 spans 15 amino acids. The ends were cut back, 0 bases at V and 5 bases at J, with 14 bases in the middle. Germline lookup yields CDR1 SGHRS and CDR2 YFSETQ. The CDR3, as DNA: TGCGCCAGCAGCTTGGGCAAGGGGGGTGACGAGACCCAGTACTTC. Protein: CASSLGKGGDETQYF.

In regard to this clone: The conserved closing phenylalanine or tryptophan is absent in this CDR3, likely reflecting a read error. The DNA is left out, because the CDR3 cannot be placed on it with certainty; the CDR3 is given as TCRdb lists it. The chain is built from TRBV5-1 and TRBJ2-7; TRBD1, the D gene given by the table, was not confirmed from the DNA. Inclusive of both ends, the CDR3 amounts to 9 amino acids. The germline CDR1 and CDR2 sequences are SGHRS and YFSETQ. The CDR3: CASGTGSLL.

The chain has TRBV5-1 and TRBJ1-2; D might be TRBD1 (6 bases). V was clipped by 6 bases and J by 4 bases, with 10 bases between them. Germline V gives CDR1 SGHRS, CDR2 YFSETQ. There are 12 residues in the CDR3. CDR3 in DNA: TGCGCCAGCACAGGGGCCAGCTATGGCTACACCTTC. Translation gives CASTGASYGYTF.

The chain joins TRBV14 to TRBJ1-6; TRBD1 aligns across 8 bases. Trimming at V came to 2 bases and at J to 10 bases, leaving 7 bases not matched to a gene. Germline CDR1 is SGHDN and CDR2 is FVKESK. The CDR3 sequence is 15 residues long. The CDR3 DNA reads TGTGCCAGCAGCCAACAGGGGGCAGTGGGATCACCCCTCCACTTT. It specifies CASSQQGAVGSPLHF.

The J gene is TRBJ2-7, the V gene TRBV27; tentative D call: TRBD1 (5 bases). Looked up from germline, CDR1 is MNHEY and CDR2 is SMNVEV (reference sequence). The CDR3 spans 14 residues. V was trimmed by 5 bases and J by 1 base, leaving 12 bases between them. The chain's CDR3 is CASSPSRQSYEQYF. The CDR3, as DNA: TGTGCCAGCAGTCCCAGTAGACAGTCCTACGAGCAGTACTTC.

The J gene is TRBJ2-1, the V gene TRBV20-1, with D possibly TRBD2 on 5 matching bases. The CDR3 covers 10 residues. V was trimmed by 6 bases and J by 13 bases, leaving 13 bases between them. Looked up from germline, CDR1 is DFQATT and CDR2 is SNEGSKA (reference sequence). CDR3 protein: CSATSGFQFF. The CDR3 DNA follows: TGCAGTGCCACGAGCGGTTTTCAGTTCTTC.

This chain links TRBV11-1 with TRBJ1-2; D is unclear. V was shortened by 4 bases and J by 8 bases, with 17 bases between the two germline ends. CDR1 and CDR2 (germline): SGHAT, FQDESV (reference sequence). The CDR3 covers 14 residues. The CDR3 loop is CASSSSGRSQGYTF. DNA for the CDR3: TGTGCCAGCAGCTCCAGCGGTCGGTCTCAGGGCTACACCTTC.

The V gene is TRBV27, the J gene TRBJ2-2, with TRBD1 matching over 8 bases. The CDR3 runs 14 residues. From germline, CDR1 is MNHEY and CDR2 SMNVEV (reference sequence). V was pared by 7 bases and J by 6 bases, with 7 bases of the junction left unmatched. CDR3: CASKAGGMAGELFF. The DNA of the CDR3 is TGTGCCAGCAAGGCAGGGGGCATGGCCGGGGAGCTGTTTTTT.

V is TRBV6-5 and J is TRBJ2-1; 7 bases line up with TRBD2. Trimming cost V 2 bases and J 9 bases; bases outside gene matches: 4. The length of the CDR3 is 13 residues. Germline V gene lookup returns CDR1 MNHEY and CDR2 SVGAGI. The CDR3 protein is CASSYGTSAEQFF. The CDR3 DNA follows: TGTGCCAGCAGTTACGGCACTAGCGCTGAGCAGTTCTTC.

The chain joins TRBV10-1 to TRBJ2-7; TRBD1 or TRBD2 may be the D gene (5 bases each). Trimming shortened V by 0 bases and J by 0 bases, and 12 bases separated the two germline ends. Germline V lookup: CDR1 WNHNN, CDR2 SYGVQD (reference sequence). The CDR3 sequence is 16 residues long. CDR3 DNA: TGCGCCAGCAGTGAGTCGGGACGATTCAGCTCCTACGAGCAGTACTTC. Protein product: CASSESGRFSSYEQYF.

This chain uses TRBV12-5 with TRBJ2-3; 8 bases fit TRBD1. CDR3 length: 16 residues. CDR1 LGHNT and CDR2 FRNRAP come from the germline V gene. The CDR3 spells CASPGAGGLGTDTQYF. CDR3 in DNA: TGTGCGTCCCCCGGGGCAGGGGGCTTAGGAACAGATACGCAGTATTTT.

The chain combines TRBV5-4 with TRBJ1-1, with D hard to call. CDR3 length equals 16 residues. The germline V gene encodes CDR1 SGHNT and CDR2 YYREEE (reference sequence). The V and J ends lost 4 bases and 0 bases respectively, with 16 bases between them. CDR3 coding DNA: TGTGCCAGCAGCGTTGAAGGTATTCAACTGAACACTGAAGCTTTCTTT. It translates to CASSVEGIQLNTEAFF.

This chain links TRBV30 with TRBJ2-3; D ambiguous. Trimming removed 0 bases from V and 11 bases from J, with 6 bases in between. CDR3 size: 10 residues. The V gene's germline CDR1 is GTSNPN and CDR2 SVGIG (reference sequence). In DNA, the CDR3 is TGTGCCTGGAGTGTGGGTATGCAGTATTTT. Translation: CAWSVGMQYF.

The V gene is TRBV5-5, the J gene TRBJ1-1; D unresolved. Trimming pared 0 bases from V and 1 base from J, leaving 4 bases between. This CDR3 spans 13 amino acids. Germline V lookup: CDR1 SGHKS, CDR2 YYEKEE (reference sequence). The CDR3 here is CASSLGENTEAFF. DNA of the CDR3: TGTGCCAGCAGCTTGGGTGAGAACACTGAAGCTTTCTTT.

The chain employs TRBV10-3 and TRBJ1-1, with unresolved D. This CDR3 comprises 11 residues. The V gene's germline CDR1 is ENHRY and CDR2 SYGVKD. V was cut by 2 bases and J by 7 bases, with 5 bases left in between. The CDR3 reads CAISEGLEAFF. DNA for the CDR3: TGTGCCATCAGTGAGGGACTTGAAGCTTTCTTT.

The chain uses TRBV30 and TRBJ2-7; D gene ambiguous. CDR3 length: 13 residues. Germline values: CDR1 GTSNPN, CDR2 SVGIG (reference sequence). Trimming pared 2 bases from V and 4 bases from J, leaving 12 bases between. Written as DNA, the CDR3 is TGTGCCTGGAGTCCCGCGGAGAGTTACGAGCAGTACTTC. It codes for CAWSPAESYEQYF.

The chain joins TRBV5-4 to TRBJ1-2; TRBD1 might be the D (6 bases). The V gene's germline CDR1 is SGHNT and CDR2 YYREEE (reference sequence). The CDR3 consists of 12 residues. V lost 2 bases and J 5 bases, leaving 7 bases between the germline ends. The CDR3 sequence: CASSFTGYGYTF. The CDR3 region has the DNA TGTGCCAGCAGCTTCACAGGGTATGGCTACACCTTC.

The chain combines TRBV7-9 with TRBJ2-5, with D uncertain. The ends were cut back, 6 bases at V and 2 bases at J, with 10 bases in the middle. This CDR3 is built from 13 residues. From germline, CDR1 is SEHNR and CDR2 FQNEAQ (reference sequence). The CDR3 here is CASREPSQETQYF. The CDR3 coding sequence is TGTGCCAGCAGGGAGCCTTCTCAAGAGACCCAGTACTTC. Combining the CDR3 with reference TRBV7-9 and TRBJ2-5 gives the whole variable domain DTGVSQNPRHKITKRGQNVTFRCDPISEHNRLYWYRQTLGQGPEFLTYFQNEAQLEKSRLLSDRFSAERPKGSFSTLEIQRTEQGDSAMYLCASREPSQETQYFGPGTRLLVL.

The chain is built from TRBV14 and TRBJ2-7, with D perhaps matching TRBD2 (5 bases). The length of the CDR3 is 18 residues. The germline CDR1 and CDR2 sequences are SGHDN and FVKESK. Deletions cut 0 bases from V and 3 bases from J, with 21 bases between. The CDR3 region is CASSQDAFTVVDYYEQYF. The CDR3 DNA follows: TGTGCCAGCAGCCAAGATGCCTTTACTGTCGTCGACTACTACGAGCAGTACTTC. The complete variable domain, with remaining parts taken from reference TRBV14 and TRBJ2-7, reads EAGVTQFPSHSVIEKGQTVTLRCDPISGHDNLYWYRRVMGKEIKFLLHFVKESKQDESGMPNNRFLAERTGGTYSTLKVQPAELEDSGVYFCASSQDAFTVVDYYEQYFGPGTRLTVT.

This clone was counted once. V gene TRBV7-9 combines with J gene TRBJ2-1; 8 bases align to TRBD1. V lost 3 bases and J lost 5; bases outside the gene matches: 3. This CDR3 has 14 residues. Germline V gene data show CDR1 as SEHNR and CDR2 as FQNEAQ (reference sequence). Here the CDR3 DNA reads TGTGCCAGCAGCTTTACAGGGGGAAACAATGAGCAGTTCTTC. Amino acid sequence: CASSFTGGNNEQFF.

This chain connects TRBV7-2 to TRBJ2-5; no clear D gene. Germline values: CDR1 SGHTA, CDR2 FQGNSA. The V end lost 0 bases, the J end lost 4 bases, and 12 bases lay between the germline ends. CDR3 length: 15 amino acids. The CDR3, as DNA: TGTGCCAGCAGCTTAGCGGCCAGACTGGGAGAGACCCAGTACTTC. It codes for CASSLAARLGETQYF.

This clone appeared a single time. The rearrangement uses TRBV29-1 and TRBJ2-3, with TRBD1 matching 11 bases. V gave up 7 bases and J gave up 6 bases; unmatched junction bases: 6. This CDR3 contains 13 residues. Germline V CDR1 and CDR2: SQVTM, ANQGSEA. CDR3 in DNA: TGCAGCGGGACAGGGGGCCTTCGGGATACGCAGTATTTT. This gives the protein CSGTGGLRDTQYF.

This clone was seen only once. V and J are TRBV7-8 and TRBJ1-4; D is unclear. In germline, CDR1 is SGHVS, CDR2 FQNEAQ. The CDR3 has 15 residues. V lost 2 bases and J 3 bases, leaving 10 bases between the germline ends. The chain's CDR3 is CASSLSGRANEKLFF. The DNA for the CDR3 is TGTGCCAGCAGCTTAAGTGGGAGGGCTAATGAAAAACTGTTTTTT.